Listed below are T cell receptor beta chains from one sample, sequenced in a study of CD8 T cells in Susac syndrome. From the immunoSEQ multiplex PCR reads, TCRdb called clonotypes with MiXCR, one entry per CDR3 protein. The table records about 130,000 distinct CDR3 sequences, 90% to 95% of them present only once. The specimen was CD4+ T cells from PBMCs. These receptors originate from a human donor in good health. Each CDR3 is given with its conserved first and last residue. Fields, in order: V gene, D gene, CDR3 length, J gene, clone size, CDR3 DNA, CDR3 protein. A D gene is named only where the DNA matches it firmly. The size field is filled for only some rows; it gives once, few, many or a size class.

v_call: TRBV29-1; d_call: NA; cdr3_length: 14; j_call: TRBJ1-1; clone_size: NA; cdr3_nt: TGCAGCGTTCAAAGAGTCCTAAGTATCACTGAAGCTTTCTTT; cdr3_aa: CSVQRVLSITEAFF
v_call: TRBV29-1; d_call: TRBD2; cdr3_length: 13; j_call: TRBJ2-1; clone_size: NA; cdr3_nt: TGCAGCTCCCGGGGCGGGAGGGGTGGTGAGCAGTTCTTC; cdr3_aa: CSSRGGRGGEQFF
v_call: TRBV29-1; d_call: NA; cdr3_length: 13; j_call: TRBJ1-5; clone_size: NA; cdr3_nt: TGCAGCGTTGCCAGGGACGCTATTCAGCCCCAGCATTTT; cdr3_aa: CSVARDAIQPQHF
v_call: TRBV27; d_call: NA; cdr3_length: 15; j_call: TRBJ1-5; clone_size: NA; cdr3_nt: TGTGCCAGCAGTTTATCAGGGCGTAGCAATCAGCCCCAGCATTTT; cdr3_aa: CASSLSGRSNQPQHF
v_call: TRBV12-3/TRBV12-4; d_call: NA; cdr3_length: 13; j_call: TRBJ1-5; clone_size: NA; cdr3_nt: TGTGCCAGCAGAGAGGGCGGCAATCAGCCCCAGCATTTT; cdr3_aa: CASREGGNQPQHF
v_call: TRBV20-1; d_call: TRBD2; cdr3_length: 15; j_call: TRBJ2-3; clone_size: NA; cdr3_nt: TGCAGTGCTAGAGATCCGAGCGGGAGCGGAGATACGCAGTATTTT; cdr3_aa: CSARDPSGSGDTQYF
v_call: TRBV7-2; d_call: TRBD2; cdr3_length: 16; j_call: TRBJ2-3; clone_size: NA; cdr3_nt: TGTGCCAGCAGCCCGGGACTAGCGGTTAGCACAGATACGCAGTATTTT; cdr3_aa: CASSPGLAVSTDTQYF
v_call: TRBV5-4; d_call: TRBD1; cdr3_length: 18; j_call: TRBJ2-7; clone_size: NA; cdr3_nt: TGTGCCAGCAGCGGAGGCTACCTCACCGGGACAGCGTACTACGAGCAGTACTTC; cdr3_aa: CASSGGYLTGTAYYEQYF
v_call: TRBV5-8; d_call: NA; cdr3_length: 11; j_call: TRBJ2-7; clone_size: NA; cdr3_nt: TGTGCCAGCAGCTTACTCAGGGACCGAGACTTC; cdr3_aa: CASSLLRDRDF
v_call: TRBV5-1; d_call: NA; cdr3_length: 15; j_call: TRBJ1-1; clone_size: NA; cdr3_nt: TGCGCCAGCAGCACCGAGGGGACTATGAACACTGAAGCTTTCTTT; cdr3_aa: CASSTEGTMNTEAFF
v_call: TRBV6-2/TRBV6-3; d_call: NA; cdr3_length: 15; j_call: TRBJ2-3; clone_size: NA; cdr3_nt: TGTGCCAGCAGCCCCGGGACGACGGGAACGGATACGCAGTATTTT; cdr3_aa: CASSPGTTGTDTQYF
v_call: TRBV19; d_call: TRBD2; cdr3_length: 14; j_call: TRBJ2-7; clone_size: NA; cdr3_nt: TGTGCCAGTAGACGCGGGAGGGGAGTCTACGAGCAGTACTTC; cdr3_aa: CASRRGRGVYEQYF
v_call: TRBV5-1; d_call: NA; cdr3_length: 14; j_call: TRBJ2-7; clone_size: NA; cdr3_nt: TGCGCCAGCAGCTTGGTTCAGGCGTCCTACGAGCAGTACTTC; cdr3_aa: CASSLVQASYEQYF
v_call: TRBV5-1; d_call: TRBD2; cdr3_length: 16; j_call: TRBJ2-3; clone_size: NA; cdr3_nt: TGCGCCAGCAGCTGGGGACTAGCGGATCTCACAGATACGCAGTATTTT; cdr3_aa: CASSWGLADLTDTQYF
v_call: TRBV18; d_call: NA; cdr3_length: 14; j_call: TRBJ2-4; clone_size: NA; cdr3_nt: TGTGCCAGCTCCACCGAAGGTGGTCAAAACATTCAGTACTTC; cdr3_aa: CASSTEGGQNIQYF
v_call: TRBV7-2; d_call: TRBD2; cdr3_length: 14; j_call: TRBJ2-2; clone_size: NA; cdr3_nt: TGTGCCAGCAGCTTACTGCGGGAGTCCGGGGAGCTGTTTTTT; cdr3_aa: CASSLLRESGELFF
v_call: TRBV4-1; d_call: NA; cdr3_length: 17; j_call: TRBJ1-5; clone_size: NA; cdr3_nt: TGCGCCAGCAGCCAAGATCCTCGGACAGTTAGCAATCAGCCCCAGCATTTT; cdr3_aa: CASSQDPRTVSNQPQHF
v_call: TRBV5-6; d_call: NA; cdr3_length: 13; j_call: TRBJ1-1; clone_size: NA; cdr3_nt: TGTGCCAGCAGCTTACCACGGAACACTGAAGCTTTCTTT; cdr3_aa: CASSLPRNTEAFF
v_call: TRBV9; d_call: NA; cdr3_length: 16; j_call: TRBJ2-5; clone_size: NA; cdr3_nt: TGTGCCAGCAGCCCCTCTGTTGGGGGGGCGGAAGAGACCCAGTACTTC; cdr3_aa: CASSPSVGGAEETQYF
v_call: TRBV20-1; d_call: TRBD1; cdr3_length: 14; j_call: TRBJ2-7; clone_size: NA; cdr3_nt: TGCAGTGCTTCCACGGACAGGCCGTCCTACGAGCAGTACTTC; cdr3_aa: CSASTDRPSYEQYF
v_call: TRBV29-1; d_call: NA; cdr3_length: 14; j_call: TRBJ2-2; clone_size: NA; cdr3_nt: TGCAGCGTTGTAGGCACGCTAGCCACCGGGGAGCTGTTTTTT; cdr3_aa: CSVVGTLATGELFF
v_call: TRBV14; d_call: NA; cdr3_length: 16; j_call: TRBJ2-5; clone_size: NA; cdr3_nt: TGTGCCAGCAGCCAATGGTCGGGAGAGGAGAGGGAGACCCAGTACTTC; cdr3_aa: CASSQWSGEERETQYF
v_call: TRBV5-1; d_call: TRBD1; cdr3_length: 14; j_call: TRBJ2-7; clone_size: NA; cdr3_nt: TGCGCCAGCAGCCCCAGGGACAGGGGTAGCGAGCAGTACTTC; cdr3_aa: CASSPRDRGSEQYF
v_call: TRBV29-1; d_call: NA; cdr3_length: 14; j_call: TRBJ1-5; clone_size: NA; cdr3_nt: TGCAGCGTTCGGAGTGTCGGCGCGGATCAGCCCCAGCATTTT; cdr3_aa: CSVRSVGADQPQHF
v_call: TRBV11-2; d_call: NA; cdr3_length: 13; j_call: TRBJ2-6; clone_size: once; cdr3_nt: TGTGCCAGCAGCTCGCCCGGGGCCAACGTCCTGACTTTC; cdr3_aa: CASSSPGANVLTF
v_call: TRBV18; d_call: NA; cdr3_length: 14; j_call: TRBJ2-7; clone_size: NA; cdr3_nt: TGTGCCAGCTCACCACCTTCTTCAGACTACGAGCAGTACTTC; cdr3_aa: CASSPPSSDYEQYF